This T cell receptor beta chain was sequenced during a study of cytomegalovirus exposure and HLA in healthy donors. Whole-study findings and limits: The study assumed roughly uniform donor sequencing depth for presence/absence analyses. TCR beta chains associated with HLA were, in a later analysis, more clonally expanded than equally common others. With later analysis, a missense DCLRE1C variant became linked to TCR beta V- and J-gene trimming. On later analysis, the bulk of CMV-associated TCR beta chains appeared to be HLA-restricted.

PCR was performed using 60 Vbeta and 13 Jbeta primers. Produced via immunoSEQ multiplex PCR; TCRdb's table is partial and in-frame only. The table records about 110,000 clones, approximately 82% of them present only once. Concerning this clone: Its antigen is not known.

This sequence originates from a man aged 40-55 years in good health and CMV-seronegative. The sample comprised PBMCs.

CDR3 loop: CASSDGERGLSYNEQFF. CDR3 nucleotide sequence: TGCGCCAGCAGTGACGGGGAGCGGGGCCTCTCCTACAATGAGCAGTTCTTC. This chain links TRBV10-2 with TRBJ2-1; 7 positions match TRBD2. After removal of 3 bases from V and 0 bases from J, the junction contained 8 bases not matched to a gene. From germline, CDR1 is WSHSY and CDR2 SAAADI. The CDR3 is 17 amino acids.